This T cell receptor beta chain was identified in a study of blood T cell repertoires in COVID-19. Turning to the study itself: Spain, Italy and the United States supplied samples that represented acute and convalescent COVID-19. Sources were T cells, B-cell-depleted T cells, or PBMCs; the material itself was cDNA or gDNA.

Per the original methods: Scientists estimated how many nucleated cells there were by amplifying reference gene primers. Profiling relied on immunoSEQ multiplex PCR, and the TCRdb table lists in-frame clones only, not all of them. V and J calls and clone size are those listed in that table; D and trimming were worked out from the DNA. Counted here are fewer than 150,000 clones, over 80% occurring once; the ten biggest clones make up 25% to 30%. The length of the CDR3 is 16 residues. Germline CDR1 reads LNHDA; CDR2 reads SQIVND (reference sequence). Trimming cost V 3 bases and J 4 bases; bases outside gene matches: 11. This clone is a singleton in its sample.

The rearrangement links TRBV19 to TRBJ1-2; 7 bases line up with TRBD1. The sample was peripheral blood. The clonotype was recovered from a woman in her seventies with acute or convalescent COVID-19. CDR3 coding DNA: TGTGCCAGTAGTATGCCGCCGGAGGGGGCTTTCTATGGCTACACCTTC. The encoded protein is CASSMPPEGAFYGYTF.